These T cell receptor beta chains were read from a single sample in a study of PD-L1 blockade in urothelial cancer. Assay: immunoSEQ multiplex PCR; the TCRdb copy retains only in-frame clones and omits some. Here the sample spans around 45,000 clones, about 91% being singletons. The source was PBMCs, collected around atezolizumab (anti-PD-L1) treatment. Every receptor here comes from an elderly man with urothelial cancer. The CDR3 runs from the conserved cysteine through the conserved F or W. The order of the fields is CDR3 length, V gene, D gene, CDR3 protein. A D gene is named only where the DNA matches it firmly.

len: 15
v_gene: TRBV19
d_gene: -
CDR3aa: CASTVPRGGSEKLFF

len: 15
v_gene: TRBV7-2
d_gene: -
CDR3aa: CASSLGGTRWGEQFF

len: 16
v_gene: TRBV5-6
d_gene: -
CDR3aa: CASSKTSGTHLRGYTF

len: 13
v_gene: TRBV11-3
d_gene: TRBD1
CDR3aa: CASRDGTAYGYTF

len: 12
v_gene: TRBV30
d_gene: -
CDR3aa: CAWAFSRDKQYF

len: 13
v_gene: TRBV18
d_gene: TRBD1
CDR3aa: CASSPQGDYGYTF

len: 19
v_gene: TRBV7-9
d_gene: TRBD1
CDR3aa: CASSHVRGQGAFSNQPQHF

len: 18
v_gene: TRBV28
d_gene: -
CDR3aa: CASRPLWVGGSGANVLTF

len: 14
v_gene: TRBV18
d_gene: -
CDR3aa: CASSQSPGGGEQYF

len: 18
v_gene: TRBV7-9
d_gene: -
CDR3aa: CASSLSTGGGSGGYEQYF

len: 11
v_gene: TRBV19
d_gene: TRBD1
CDR3aa: CGTGETDTQYF

len: 14
v_gene: TRBV19
d_gene: TRBD2
CDR3aa: CASSIGLAGNEQFF

len: 15
v_gene: TRBV5-8
d_gene: -
CDR3aa: CASSPQWASGNTIYF

len: 12
v_gene: TRBV2
d_gene: TRBD1
CDR3aa: CASSRTGGELFF

len: 14
v_gene: TRBV6-6
d_gene: -
CDR3aa: CASSYTSSTDTQYF

len: 11
v_gene: TRBV6-1
d_gene: TRBD2
CDR3aa: CASRREEELFF

len: 16
v_gene: TRBV5-1
d_gene: TRBD1
CDR3aa: CASSLARQGADTEAFF

len: 20
v_gene: TRBV4-3
d_gene: TRBD1
CDR3aa: CASSQDLLGTGVVRDQPQHF

len: 18
v_gene: TRBV19
d_gene: -
CDR3aa: CASSIEGSREKRVRGYTF

len: 18
v_gene: TRBV27
d_gene: TRBD2
CDR3aa: CASSFRLAHHGSYNEQFF

len: 13
v_gene: TRBV30
d_gene: -
CDR3aa: CAWTAGSTDTQYF

len: 14
v_gene: TRBV5-1
d_gene: -
CDR3aa: CASSLVAGTDTQYF

len: 16
v_gene: TRBV11-2
d_gene: TRBD2
CDR3aa: CASSLAGLGQTDTQYF

len: 16
v_gene: TRBV9
d_gene: -
CDR3aa: CASSATGTSSGNTIYF

len: 14
v_gene: TRBV27
d_gene: -
CDR3aa: CASSLNGMSYEQYF

len: 14
v_gene: TRBV19
d_gene: TRBD1
CDR3aa: CASSMGQGVREAFF

len: 15
v_gene: TRBV10-3
d_gene: -
CDR3aa: CAIRGDSLSTDTQYF

len: 15
v_gene: TRBV6-5
d_gene: TRBD1
CDR3aa: CASSRQGAGTDTQYF

len: 11
v_gene: TRBV28
d_gene: -
CDR3aa: CASRTGHEAFF

len: 14
v_gene: TRBV18
d_gene: -
CDR3aa: CASSPAVMNTEAFF

len: 18
v_gene: TRBV4-1
d_gene: TRBD1
CDR3aa: CASSPKKDRPISTDTQYF

len: 12
v_gene: TRBV2
d_gene: TRBD1
CDR3aa: CASGGTGPEAFF

len: 14
v_gene: TRBV12-5
d_gene: -
CDR3aa: CASGFAGTPYEQYF

len: 15
v_gene: TRBV5-6
d_gene: -
CDR3aa: CASRTLTGTNEKLFF

len: 15
v_gene: TRBV2
d_gene: TRBD1
CDR3aa: CASNPQGESNYGYTF